This section outlines one TCR beta chain sequence together with its context. Its antigen has not been determined. It has no much larger one-base neighbor in the sample; base qualities were not kept. The data were obtained in a study of radiation and T cells in renal cell carcinoma (dated by TCRdb to 2020 to 2021). Turning to the overall study: The samples were drawn from a clinical trial, where primary renal cell carcinomas were treated with 15 Gy of stereotactic body radiation therapy and then removed by nephrectomy 4 weeks afterward. In total, some 52 samples underwent TCR beta sequencing: approximately 25 tumors plus 27 peripheral blood samples. A total of 3.5 million to 4.5 million unique CDR3 nucleotide sequences, encoding 2.7 million or so unique CDR3 amino acid sequences, were found across all 50 or so samples.

V loses 10 bases of germline sequence and J loses 2 bases, and the interval between the two ends is 17 bases. The CDR3 spans 15 residues, from the cysteine through the phenylalanine. The CDR3 DNA has 45 bases and is translated from base 1. CDR1 LNHDA and CDR2 SQIVND were looked up in the germline V gene (reference sequence). Following the manufacturer's recommendations, the immunoSEQ kit was used to generate TCR beta libraries from genomic DNA. To prepare the libraries, a first multiplex PCR with proprietary primers was run, followed by a second PCR that added unique barcodes, and a bead cleanup was done after each round. Each sample batch included a kit-provided positive control reaction and a negative control reaction. The final libraries underwent checking on an Agilent 4200 TapeStation D1000 ScreenTape, volumetric pooling, and quantification by qPCR. Sequencing was performed on an Illumina NextSeq500 using a MidOutput 150-cycle cartridge, with 156 Read1 cycles, 15 Index1 cycles, and the kit custom primers. The pooled library was loaded at 1.0 pM, with a roughly 19% PhiX control spiked in. Per the authors' processing: Vendor-processed data were analyzed in R, and a clonotype was defined as all T cells sharing the same CDR3 nucleotide sequence. For clone abundance analyses, frequencies were normalized to the 10,000 most abundant clones in each sample. Public T cell clones, which averaged fewer than five per sample, were removed prior to analysis. A difference in abundance of at least 32-fold between compartments was used to define tumor-enriched and baseline blood-enriched clonotypes. A beta-binomial differential abundance model was applied to find clonotypes that expanded or contracted between blood time points. Similarity between tumor and blood repertoires was quantified using the Baroni-Urbani and Buser coefficient, and groups were compared with two-tailed Wilcoxon tests in R. As stored in TCRdb, this immuneACCESS dataset retains in-frame rearrangements with V and J assigned. A fraction of the clones does not appear; measured against another copy, unresolved V genes explain less than half of the discrepancy, and the remainder lacks a known reason. V, J and clone size derive from that table, while D and trimming were established from the DNA sequence. Counted in this sample were just under 80,000 clones; 80% to 90% of them appeared once. The ten largest clones capture about 23% of the sample.

In the paper's terms, the time point label means: blood 2 weeks post-SBRT. The treatment or condition label of this sample denotes: 15 Gy SBRT to primary tumor, nephrectomy 4 weeks later. To follow tumor-enriched clonotypes, peripheral blood was collected serially from radiation-treated patients at baseline and again at 2 weeks and 4 weeks after SBRT. Every patient had renal cell carcinoma of clear cell pathology. Genomic DNA for TCR sequencing was prepared using the QIAamp DNA Blood Mini Kit (Qiagen). The analyses included just those samples that passed every quality control check. The research as a whole found: An increase in top tumor clonotypes in blood was observed from baseline to 2 weeks post-radiation, followed by contraction by 4 weeks, which was taken to suggest transient expansion of tumor-resident clones. Dynamics of the blood repertoire were not tracked past 4 weeks after treatment. Effects of radiation dose or scheduling on the TCR repertoire could not be addressed with the single-armed trial design. Because pretreatment tumor biopsies were not available, the baseline intratumoral presence of clonotypes could not be determined.

The sequence links TRBV19 to TRBJ2-2; a weak D assignment points to TRBD1 (5 bases agree). The sequenced sample was blood, obtained from a patient whose treatment included radiotherapy and nephrectomy. The receptor was derived from a woman aged 45-65 years with renal cell carcinoma. In nucleotides, the sequence is TGTGCCACCACCTCGCCCAGGGTCAACACCGGGGAGCTGTTTTTT. The resulting protein is CATTSPRVNTGELFF.